This TCR beta chain was sequenced during a study of molecular identifiers for immune sequencing clone quantification. From the PCR reads, TCRdb called clonotypes with MiXCR, one entry per CDR3 protein. The data contain about 640,000 distinct CDR3 sequences, about 20% of them singletons. Per the germline V gene, CDR1 is MGHRA and CDR2 is YSYEKL. This CDR3 is 17 amino acids long. The V and J ends lost 3 bases and 3 bases respectively, with 17 bases between them. This clonotype has just a few counts. Each library that profiled naive CD8 cells came from roughly 20,000 to 1,000,000 sorted cells with 10%, 30% or 50% RNA.

Material for sequencing was naive CD8+ T cells from blood, with Jurkat cell RNA spiked in. Noted subset: FACS-sorted CD8+CD4-CCR7+CD45RA+ naive T cells. This TCR was sampled from a human donor in good health. Some libraries in this study had Jurkat cell RNA spiked in. The chain links TRBV4-1 to TRBJ1-4; tentatively, D is TRBD1 (5 bases). The CDR3 loop reads CASSHHPRGVANEKLFF. Written as DNA, the CDR3 is TGCGCCAGCAGCCACCATCCTCGAGGGGTTGCTAATGAAAAACTGTTTTTT.